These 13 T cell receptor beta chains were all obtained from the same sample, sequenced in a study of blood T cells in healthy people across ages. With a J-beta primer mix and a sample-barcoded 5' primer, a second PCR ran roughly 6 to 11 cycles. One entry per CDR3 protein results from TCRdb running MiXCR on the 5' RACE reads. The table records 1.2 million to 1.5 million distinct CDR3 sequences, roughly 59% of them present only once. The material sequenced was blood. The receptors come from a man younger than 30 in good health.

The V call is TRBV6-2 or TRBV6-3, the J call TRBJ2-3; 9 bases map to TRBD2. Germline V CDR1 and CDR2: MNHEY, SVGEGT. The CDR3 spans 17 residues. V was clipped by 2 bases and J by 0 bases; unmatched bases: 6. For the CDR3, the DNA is TGTGCCAGCAGTTACCGCCGGACTAGCGAGAGCACAGATACGCAGTATTTT. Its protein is CASSYRRTSESTDTQYF.

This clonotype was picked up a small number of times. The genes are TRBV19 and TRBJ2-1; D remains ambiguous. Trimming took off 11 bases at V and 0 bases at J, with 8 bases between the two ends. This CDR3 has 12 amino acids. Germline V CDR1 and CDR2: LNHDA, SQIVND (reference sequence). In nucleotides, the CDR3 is TGTGCCTCTGCCGTCTCCTACAATGAGCAGTTCTTC. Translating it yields CASAVSYNEQFF. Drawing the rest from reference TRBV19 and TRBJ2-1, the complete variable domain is DGGITQSPKYLFRKEGQNVTLSCEQNLNHDAMYWYRQDPGQGLRLIYYSQIVNDFQKGDIAEGYSVSREKKESFPLTVTSAQKNPTAFYLCASAVSYNEQFFGPGTRLTVL.

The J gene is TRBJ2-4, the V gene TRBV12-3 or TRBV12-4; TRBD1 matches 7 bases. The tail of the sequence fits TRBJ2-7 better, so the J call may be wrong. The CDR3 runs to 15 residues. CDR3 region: CASSLRDSTYYEQYF. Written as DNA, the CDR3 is TGTGCCAGCAGTTTACGGGACAGTACTTACTACGAGCAGTACTTC.

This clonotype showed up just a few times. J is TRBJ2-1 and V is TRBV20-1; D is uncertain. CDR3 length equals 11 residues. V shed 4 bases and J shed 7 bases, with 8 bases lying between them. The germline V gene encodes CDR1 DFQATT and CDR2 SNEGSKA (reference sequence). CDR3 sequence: CSATRANEQFF. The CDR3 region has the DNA TGCAGTGCTACACGAGCGAATGAGCAGTTCTTC.

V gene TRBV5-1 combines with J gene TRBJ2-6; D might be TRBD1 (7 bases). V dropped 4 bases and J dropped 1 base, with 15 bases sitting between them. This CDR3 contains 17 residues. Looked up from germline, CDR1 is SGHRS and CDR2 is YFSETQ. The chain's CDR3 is CASSKEGTVSGANVLTF. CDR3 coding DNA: TGCGCCAGCAGCAAGGAGGGGACAGTGTCTGGGGCCAACGTCCTGACTTTC.

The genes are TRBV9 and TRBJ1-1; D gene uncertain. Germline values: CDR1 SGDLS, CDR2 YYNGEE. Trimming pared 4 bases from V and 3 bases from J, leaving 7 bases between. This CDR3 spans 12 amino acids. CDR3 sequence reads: CASSTWDTEAFF. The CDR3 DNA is TGTGCCAGCAGCACCTGGGACACTGAAGCTTTCTTT.

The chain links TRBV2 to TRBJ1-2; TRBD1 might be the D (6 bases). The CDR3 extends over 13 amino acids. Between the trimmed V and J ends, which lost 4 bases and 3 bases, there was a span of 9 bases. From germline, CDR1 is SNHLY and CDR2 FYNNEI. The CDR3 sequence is CASSVGQHYGYTF. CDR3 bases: TGTGCCAGCAGTGTTGGACAGCACTATGGCTACACCTTC. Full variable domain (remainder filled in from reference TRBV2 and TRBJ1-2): EPEVTQTPSHQVTQMGQEVILRCVPISNHLYFYWYRQILGQKVEFLVSFYNNEISEKSEIFDDQFSVERPDGSNFTLKIRSTKLEDSAMYFCASSVGQHYGYTFGSGTRLTVV.

For the CDR3, the DNA is TGCGCCAGCAGCCAGGGAGCCGGGACAGTGAACCCCGAGCAGTACTTC. It encodes CASSQGAGTVNPEQYF. This chain connects TRBV4-1 to TRBJ2-4; 7 bases are a match to TRBD1. With the DNA end fitting TRBJ2-7 better, the J assignment may be wrong. Germline V gene sequence: CDR1 MGHRA, CDR2 YSYEKL. This CDR3 has 16 residues.

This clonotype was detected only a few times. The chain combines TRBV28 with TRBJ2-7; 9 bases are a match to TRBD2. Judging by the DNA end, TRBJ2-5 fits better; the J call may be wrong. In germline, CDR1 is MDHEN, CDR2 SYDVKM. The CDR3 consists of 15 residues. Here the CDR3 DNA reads TGTGCCAGCAGTTTGGGTCTAGCGGGGCTAGAGACCCAGTACTTC. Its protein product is CASSLGLAGLETQYF.

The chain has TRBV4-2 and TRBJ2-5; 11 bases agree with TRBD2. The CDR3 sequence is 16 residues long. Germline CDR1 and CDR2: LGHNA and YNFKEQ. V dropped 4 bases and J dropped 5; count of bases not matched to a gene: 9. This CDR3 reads CASSPTSGGPEETQYF. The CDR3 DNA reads TGTGCCAGCAGCCCAACTAGCGGGGGTCCCGAGGAGACCCAGTACTTC.

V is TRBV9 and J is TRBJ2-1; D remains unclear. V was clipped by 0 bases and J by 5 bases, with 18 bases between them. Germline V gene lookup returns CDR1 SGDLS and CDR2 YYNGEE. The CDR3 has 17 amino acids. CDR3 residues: CASSVEGYWSPDNEQFF. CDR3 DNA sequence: TGTGCCAGCAGCGTAGAAGGATACTGGTCGCCAGACAATGAGCAGTTCTTC.

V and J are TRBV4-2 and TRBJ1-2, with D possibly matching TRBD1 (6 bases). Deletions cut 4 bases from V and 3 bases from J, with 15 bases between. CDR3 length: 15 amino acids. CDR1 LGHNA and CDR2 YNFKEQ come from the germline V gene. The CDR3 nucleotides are TGTGCCAGCAGCCCAAGGACAGAACGCCACTATGGCTACACCTTC. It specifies CASSPRTERHYGYTF.

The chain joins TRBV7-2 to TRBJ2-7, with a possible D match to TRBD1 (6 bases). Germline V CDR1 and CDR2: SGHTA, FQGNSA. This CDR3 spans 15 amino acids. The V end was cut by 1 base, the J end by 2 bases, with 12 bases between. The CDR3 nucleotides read TGTGCCAGCAGCTTAGGGTGGGACACGACCTACGAGCAGTACTTC. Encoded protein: CASSLGWDTTYEQYF.